The clone carrying this TCR beta chain was observed a few times. This entry is derived from a study of blood T cells in healthy people across ages. Through a sample-barcoded 5' primer and a J-beta primer mix, a second PCR was run for 7 to 11 cycles. TCRdb passed the 5' RACE reads through MiXCR, listing each CDR3 protein once. The sample records over 700,000 distinct CDR3 sequences, roughly 25% being singletons. Germline V gene lookup returns CDR1 MNHNS and CDR2 SASEGT. The CDR3 totals 16 residues. The V gene lost 7 bases and the J gene lost 7 bases, with 25 bases spanning the gap. This sample also appeared in a second study, on T cells of mothers and their children.

The sample comprised blood. The receptor's source is a boy aged 5-17 years in good health. The chain recombines TRBV6-1 with TRBJ1-1; D is possibly TRBD1 (5 bases). The CDR3 DNA sequence: TGTGCCAGCACTGAGAGACAGATGGGTCGGTTTGGTGAAGCTTTCTTT. Its translation: CASTERQMGRFGEAFF.